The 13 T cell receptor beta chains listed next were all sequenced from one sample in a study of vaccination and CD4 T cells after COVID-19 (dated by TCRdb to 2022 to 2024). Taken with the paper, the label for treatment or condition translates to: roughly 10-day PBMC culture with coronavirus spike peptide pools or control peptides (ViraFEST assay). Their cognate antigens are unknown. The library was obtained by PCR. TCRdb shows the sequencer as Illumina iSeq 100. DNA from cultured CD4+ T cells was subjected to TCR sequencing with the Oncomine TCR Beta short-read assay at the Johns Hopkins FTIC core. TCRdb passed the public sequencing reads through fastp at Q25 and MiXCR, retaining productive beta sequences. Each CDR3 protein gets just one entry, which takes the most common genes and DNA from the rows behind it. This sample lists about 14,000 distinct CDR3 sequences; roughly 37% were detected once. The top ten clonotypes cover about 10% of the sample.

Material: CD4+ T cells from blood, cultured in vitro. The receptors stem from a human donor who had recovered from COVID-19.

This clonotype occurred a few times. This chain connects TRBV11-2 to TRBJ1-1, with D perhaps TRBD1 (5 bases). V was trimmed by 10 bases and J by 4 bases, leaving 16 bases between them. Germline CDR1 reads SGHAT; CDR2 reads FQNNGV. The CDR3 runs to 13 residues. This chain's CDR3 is CATTSGRGTEAFF. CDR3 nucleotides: TGTGCCACCACCTCGGGGCGCGGCACTGAAGCTTTCTTT.

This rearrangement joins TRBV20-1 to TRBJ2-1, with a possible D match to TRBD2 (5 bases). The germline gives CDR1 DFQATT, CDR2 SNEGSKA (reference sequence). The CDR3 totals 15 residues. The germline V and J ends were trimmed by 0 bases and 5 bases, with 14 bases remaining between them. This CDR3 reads CSARDLRSAHNEQFF. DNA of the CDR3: TGCAGTGCTAGAGATTTGCGTAGCGCTCACAATGAGCAGTTCTTC.

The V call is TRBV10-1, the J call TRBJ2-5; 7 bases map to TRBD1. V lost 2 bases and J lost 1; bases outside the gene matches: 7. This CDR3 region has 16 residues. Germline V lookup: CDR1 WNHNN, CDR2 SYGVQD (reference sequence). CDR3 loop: CASSELRGLSQETQYF. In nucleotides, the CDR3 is TGCGCCAGCAGTGAGCTCAGGGGGTTGAGCCAAGAGACCCAGTACTTC.

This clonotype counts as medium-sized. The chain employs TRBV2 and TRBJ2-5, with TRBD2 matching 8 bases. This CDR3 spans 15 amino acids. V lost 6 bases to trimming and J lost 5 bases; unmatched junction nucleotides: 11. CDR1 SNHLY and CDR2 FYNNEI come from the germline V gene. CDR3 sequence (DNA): TGTGCCAGCAGCGCCCAGCGAGCGGGAGCGGAGACCCAGTACTTC. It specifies CASSAQRAGAETQYF.

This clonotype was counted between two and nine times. CDR3 DNA sequence: TGTGCCAAAGAGACAGGATCAGAGACCCAGTACTTC. This gives the protein CAKETGSETQYF. V gene TRBV27 combines with J gene TRBJ2-5, with TRBD1 as a possible D gene (6 bases). Looked up from germline, CDR1 is MNHEY and CDR2 is SMNVEV (reference sequence). CDR3 length equals 12 residues. The ends were cut back, 10 bases at V and 4 bases at J, with 13 bases in the middle.

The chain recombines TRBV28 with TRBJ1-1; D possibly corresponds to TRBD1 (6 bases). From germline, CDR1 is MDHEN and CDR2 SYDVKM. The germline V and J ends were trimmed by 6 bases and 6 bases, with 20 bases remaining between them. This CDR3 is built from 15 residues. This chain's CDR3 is CASSHSQGDRSEAFF. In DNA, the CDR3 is TGTGCCAGCAGCCACAGTCAGGGCGACAGGTCTGAAGCTTTCTTT.

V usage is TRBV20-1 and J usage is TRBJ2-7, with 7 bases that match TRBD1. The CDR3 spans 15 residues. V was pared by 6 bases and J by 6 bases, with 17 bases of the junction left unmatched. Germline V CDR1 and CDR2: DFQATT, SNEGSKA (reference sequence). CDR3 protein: CSAERQGILDGEQYF. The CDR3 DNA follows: TGCAGTGCCGAAAGACAGGGAATATTAGACGGCGAGCAGTACTTC.

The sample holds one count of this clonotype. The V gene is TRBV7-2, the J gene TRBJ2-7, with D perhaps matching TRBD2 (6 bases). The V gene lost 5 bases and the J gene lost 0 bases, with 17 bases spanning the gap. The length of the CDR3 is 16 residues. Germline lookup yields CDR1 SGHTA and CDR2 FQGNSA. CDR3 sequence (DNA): TGTGCCAGCAGCGCAAAGGACTACCGCCGCTCCTACGAGCAGTACTTC. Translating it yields CASSAKDYRRSYEQYF.

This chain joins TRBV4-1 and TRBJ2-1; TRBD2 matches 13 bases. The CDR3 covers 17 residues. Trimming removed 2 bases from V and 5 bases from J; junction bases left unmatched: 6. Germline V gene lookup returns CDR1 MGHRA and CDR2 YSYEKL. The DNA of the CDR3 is TGCGCCAGCAGCCAACCTCTGGGACTAGCGGGAAACAATGAGCAGTTCTTC. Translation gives CASSQPLGLAGNNEQFF.

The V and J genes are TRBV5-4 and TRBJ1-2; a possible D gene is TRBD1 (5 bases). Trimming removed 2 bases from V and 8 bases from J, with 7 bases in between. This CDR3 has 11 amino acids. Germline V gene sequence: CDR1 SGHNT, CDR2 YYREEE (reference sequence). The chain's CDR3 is CASSFRDGYTF. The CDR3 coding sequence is TGTGCCAGCAGCTTTAGGGACGGCTACACCTTC.

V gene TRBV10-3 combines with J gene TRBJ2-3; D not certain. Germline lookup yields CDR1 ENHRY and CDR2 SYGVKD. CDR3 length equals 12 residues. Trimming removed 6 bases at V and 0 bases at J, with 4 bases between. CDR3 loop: CAIRTSTDTQYF. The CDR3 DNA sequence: TGTGCCATCAGGACTAGCACAGATACGCAGTATTTT.

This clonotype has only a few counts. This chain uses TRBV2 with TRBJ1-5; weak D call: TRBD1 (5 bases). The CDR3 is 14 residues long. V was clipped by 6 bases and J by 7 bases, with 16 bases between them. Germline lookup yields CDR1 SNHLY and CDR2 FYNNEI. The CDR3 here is CASSGTNWEQPQHF. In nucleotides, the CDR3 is TGTGCCAGCAGCGGGACCAACTGGGAACAGCCCCAGCATTTT.

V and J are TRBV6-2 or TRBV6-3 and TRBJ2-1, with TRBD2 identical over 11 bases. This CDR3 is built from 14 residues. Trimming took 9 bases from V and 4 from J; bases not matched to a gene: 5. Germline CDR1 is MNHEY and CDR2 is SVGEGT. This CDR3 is CASSRTSGYNEQFF. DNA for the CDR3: TGTGCCAGTTCCCGGACTAGCGGGTACAATGAGCAGTTCTTC.